The source of this TCR beta chain is a study of response to subunit inactivated influenza vaccine (dated by TCRdb to the late 2010s). With respect to the entire study: Deep quantitative T cell receptor repertoire profiling was used in the study to track responses to a trivalent subunit inactivated influenza vaccine. Overall results and qualifications from the work: According to the authors, only a limited number of new T cells may be recruited by each seasonal influenza vaccination.

On this clonotype: Its antigen remains unidentified. The sample holds no much larger clone one base away, and base qualities are not on file.

The cysteine opens and the phenylalanine closes a CDR3 of 16 amino acids. The sequence is cut down to CDR3 DNA, 48 bases in frame from base 1. Sequences MDHEN (CDR1) and SYDVKM (CDR2) are obtained from the germline V gene. Trimming leaves V shorter by 2 bases and J shorter by 6 bases, with the junction holding 13 bases beyond the gene matches. Libraries were constructed by RT-PCR. Instrument used: Illumina HiSeq 2500. TCRdb's own reprocessing of the public reads used fastp at Q25 and MiXCR and kept productive beta chains. Each entry merges the rows of one CDR3 protein and shows their most common DNA and genes. The sample records about 540,000 distinct CDR3 sequences, less than 25% of which are singletons. The ten largest clones add up to 2.5% to 3% of the sample. The data were also submitted as part of a second study, on T cells expressing NK-cell markers. Drawing on the second study: 5'RACE template switching, by which a universal primer site and unique molecular identifiers were added, was used to make TCR beta cDNA libraries. Several donors provided sorted CD3+CD56+NKG2C+, CD3+CD56+NKG2C- and CD3+CD56-NKG2C+ T-cell subsets, whose TCR beta-chain repertoires were profiled. Seven of the eight sequenced donors were HCMV-seropositive and one was HCMV-seronegative. In several experiments an anti-gammadeltaTCR antibody was added to restrict sorting to alphabetaTCR-expressing T cells. In several donors, the dominant CD3+CD56+NKG2C+ clonotypes were found to rank among the top 10 CD8+ clonotypes and to make up about 1.0-7.5% of CD8+ T cells. Those dominant clonotypes were again the most abundant among CD3+CD56-NKG2C+ cells in a handful of donors, at about 25-65%. It remained unclear whether the expanded NKG2C-expressing T cell clones were specific for HCMV antigens. All eight donors whose samples were sequenced were randomly selected healthy volunteers, three of them men and five women. HCMV serostatus was determined by detecting HCMV-specific IgG in serum with a commercial ELISA kit. Peripheral blood mononuclear cells were isolated from blood by Ficoll density gradient centrifugation. Using Miltenyi isolation kits, CD4+ and CD8+ T cells were isolated from PBMC through magnetic immunoseparation. Priming for cDNA synthesis came from the TCR beta constant segment, and two successive PCR amplification steps followed. Illumina HiSeq 2000/2500, MiSeq or NextSeq was used to sequence libraries as 2 x 150 bp reads. MIGEC was used to demultiplex reads and group reads by UMI, and MiTCR was used to assemble and quantify clonotypes. Only TCR cDNA sequences supported by at least two reads were kept to exclude erroneous sequences. The tcR package was used for downstream repertoire analysis, and clonotypes were matched across fractions by CDR3 nucleotide sequence plus V segment. VDJmatch was used to annotate antigen specificity against VDJdb, with one amino acid substitution in CDR3 allowed.

The rearranged chain carries TRBV28 and TRBJ2-7; 7 central bases correspond to TRBD2. This specimen consisted of CD4+ T cells sorted from PBMCs, obtained approximately 12 days after vaccination. The source is a man in his forties or fifties who received an inactivated influenza vaccine. Donor details come from another sample of the same person, matched by shared clones. The DNA sequence follows: TGTGCCAGCAGTTTACCAAGTTCGGGGGGAGCTGGCGAGCAGTACTTC. Translated, this gives CASSLPSSGGAGEQYF.